This passage covers 28 T cell receptor beta chains from one sample sequenced in a study of T cell responses to AZD1222 COVID-19 vaccine. The assay was immunoSEQ multiplex PCR, and TCRdb's table has in-frame clones only and misses some. The sample includes over 130,000 clones, 70% to 90% seen only once; the top ten take roughly 3%. Material: peripheral blood, obtained on day 0 of AZD1222 vaccination. Receptors were obtained from an adult in good health.

This clone was recorded once. The rearrangement joins TRBV24-1 to TRBJ2-3, with 7 bases aligning to TRBD1. V lost 9 bases, J lost 2 bases, and 4 bases stayed unmatched. Germline CDR1 KGHDR, CDR2 SFDVKD. The CDR3 is 13 residues long. The DNA for the CDR3 is TGTGCCACCGAGGGGGCCGACACAGATACGCAGTATTTT. This codes for CATEGADTDTQYF.

The V call is TRBV11-2, the J call TRBJ2-7; TRBD1 might be the D (5 bases). The germline CDR1 and CDR2 sequences are SGHAT and FQNNGV. V was clipped by 3 bases and J by 1 base, with 10 bases between them. The CDR3 contains 14 residues. CDR3 protein: CASSFYQGSYEQYF. The CDR3 DNA is TGTGCCAGCAGCTTTTATCAGGGTTCCTACGAGCAGTACTTC.

This clone appeared once. The chain links TRBV5-1 to TRBJ2-7, with TRBD2 matching 7 bases. V shed 0 bases and J 2 bases; nucleotides not matched to a gene: 5. Looked up from germline, CDR1 is SGHRS and CDR2 is YFSETQ. The CDR3 length is 15 residues. The CDR3 nucleotides are TGCGCCAGCAGCTTGGGGGCTAGCGGTACCTACGAGCAGTACTTC. It codes for CASSLGASGTYEQYF.

The chain employs TRBV19 and TRBJ2-2; no reliable D call. Trimming removed 4 bases at V and 0 bases at J, with 15 bases between. Germline CDR1 and CDR2: LNHDA and SQIVND (reference sequence). The CDR3 contains 17 residues. The CDR3 here is CASSTPKLRANTGELFF. The DNA of the CDR3 is TGTGCCAGTAGTACCCCAAAGCTAAGAGCGAACACCGGGGAGCTGTTTTTT.

This sequence joins TRBV9 and TRBJ1-2, with D uncertain. From germline, CDR1 is SGDLS and CDR2 YYNGEE. The CDR3 has 14 amino acids. Trimming pared 0 bases from V and 2 bases from J, leaving 8 bases between. CDR3 sequence: CASSVGNTNYGYTF. The CDR3, as DNA: TGTGCCAGCAGCGTAGGTAACACCAACTATGGCTACACCTTC.

V and J are TRBV4-3 and TRBJ1-5; D is uncertain. There are 13 residues in the CDR3. Looked up from germline, CDR1 is LGHNA and CDR2 is YSLEER. V was trimmed by 4 bases and J by 5 bases, leaving 9 bases between them. The CDR3 is CASSPLLDQPQHF. The CDR3 region has the DNA TGCGCCAGCAGCCCCCTCCTTGATCAGCCCCAGCATTTT.

The chain recombines TRBV7-9 with TRBJ1-6, with D unclear. Trimming shortened V by 8 bases and J by 1 base, and 9 bases separated the two germline ends. Per the germline V gene, CDR1 is SEHNR and CDR2 is FQNEAQ (reference sequence). The length of the CDR3 is 14 residues. The CDR3: CASPGSSYNSPLHF. As DNA, the CDR3 is TGTGCCAGCCCGGGGAGTTCCTATAATTCACCCCTCCACTTT.

The gene calls are TRBV10-3 and TRBJ2-3, with 9 bases fitting TRBD2. The J segment lost 2 bases and the V segment lost 7 bases, leaving 7 bases of the junction unmatched. CDR1 is ENHRY and CDR2 is SYGVKD in the germline V gene. This CDR3 region has 15 residues. The CDR3 protein is CAITRLAGPTDTQYF. The CDR3 DNA reads as TGTGCCATCACCCGGCTAGCGGGGCCCACAGATACGCAGTATTTT.

This chain joins TRBV19 and TRBJ2-7, with 7 bases aligning to TRBD2. Trimming at V came to 5 bases and at J to 3 bases, leaving 13 bases not matched to a gene. The germline CDR1 and CDR2 sequences are LNHDA and SQIVND (reference sequence). The CDR3 is made up of 16 amino acids. The CDR3 loop is CASSQSRLASGYEQYF. The CDR3 nucleotides are TGTGCCAGTAGTCAAAGCAGACTAGCCAGCGGCTACGAGCAGTACTTC.

The V and J genes are TRBV14 and TRBJ2-5; D unresolved. This CDR3 spans 11 amino acids. Trimming removed 2 bases from V and 5 bases from J, with 3 bases in between. Germline V lookup: CDR1 SGHDN, CDR2 FVKESK. The CDR3 region has the DNA TGTGCCAGCAGCCAATCGGAGACCCAGTACTTC. It encodes CASSQSETQYF.

This clone was recorded once. The J gene is TRBJ1-1, the V gene TRBV6-5; tentatively, D is TRBD1 (6 bases). Between the trimmed V and J ends, which lost 5 bases and 3 bases, there was a span of 10 bases. The germline gives CDR1 MNHEY, CDR2 SVGAGI. This CDR3 has 13 residues. CDR3 in amino acids: CASSKTGDTEAFF. The CDR3 region has the DNA TGTGCCAGCAGTAAGACAGGCGACACTGAAGCTTTCTTT.

The chain joins TRBV7-3 to TRBJ1-1; 9 bases agree with TRBD1. This CDR3 spans 14 amino acids. The J segment lost 4 bases and the V segment lost 4 bases, leaving 4 bases of the junction unmatched. The germline CDR1 and CDR2 sequences are SGHTA and FQGTGA. The CDR3: CASSSTGGVTEAFF. DNA for the CDR3: TGTGCCAGCAGCTCTACAGGGGGCGTCACTGAAGCTTTCTTT.

This clone was recorded only once. Other DNA sequences in this specimen translate into the identical CDR3. The chain recombines TRBV3-1 (or the pseudogene TRBV3-2) with TRBJ1-1; D ambiguous. With 0 bases removed from V and 2 bases from J, the gap between germline ends came to 7 bases. Looked up from germline, CDR1 is LGHDT and CDR2 is YNNKEL (reference sequence). The CDR3 covers 14 residues. CDR3 DNA sequence: TGTGCCAGCAGCCAAGATGAAGGAAACACTGAAGCTTTCTTT. Residues: CASSQDEGNTEAFF.

V gene TRBV29-1 combines with J gene TRBJ1-1; unclear D gene. Trimming took 3 bases from V and 1 from J, leaving 3 bases between them. CDR3 length: 11 residues. Germline V gives CDR1 SQVTM, CDR2 ANQGSEA. In DNA, the CDR3 is TGCAGCGTTGAGGCGAACACTGAAGCTTTCTTT. It yields the protein CSVEANTEAFF.

The chain has TRBV28 and TRBJ1-1; D not certain. Per the germline V gene, CDR1 is MDHEN and CDR2 is SYDVKM. The CDR3 is 15 residues long. Trimming removed 4 bases at V and 5 bases at J, with 17 bases between. The CDR3 DNA reads as TGTGCCAGCAGTTACCCGAGGGCGGGAAGGACTGAAGCTTTCTTT. Translating it yields CASSYPRAGRTEAFF.

V and J are TRBV5-5 and TRBJ2-7; 11 nucleotides match TRBD1. Germline V gene lookup returns CDR1 SGHKS and CDR2 YYEKEE (reference sequence). The V and J ends lost 4 bases and 10 bases, in that order; junction bases with no gene match: 22. This CDR3 has 18 amino acids. The CDR3 region is CASSLPAETDRGRDIQYF. The CDR3 DNA sequence: TGTGCCAGCAGCCTCCCGGCCGAAACGGACAGGGGGCGCGATATACAGTACTTC.

The V and J genes are TRBV30 and TRBJ1-2, with D perhaps TRBD1 (5 bases). V was trimmed by 1 base and J by 8 bases, leaving 14 bases between them. Germline V gene lookup returns CDR1 GTSNPN and CDR2 SVGIG (reference sequence). This CDR3 region has 13 residues. This CDR3 reads CAWSAQGDKGYTF. In DNA, the CDR3 is TGTGCCTGGAGTGCGCAGGGAGATAAAGGCTACACCTTC.

This sequence joins TRBV5-1 and TRBJ1-3; possibly TRBD1 for D (5 bases). The CDR3 sequence is 16 residues long. V was shortened by 0 bases and J by 2 bases, with 12 bases between the two germline ends. Germline V gene data show CDR1 as SGHRS and CDR2 as YFSETQ. CDR3 sequence (DNA): TGCGCCAGCAGCTTGGAAGGGGCCAGGGCTGGAAACACCATATATTTT. Its translation is CASSLEGARAGNTIYF.

The chain joins TRBV18 to TRBJ1-2, with D maybe TRBD1 (6 bases). CDR3 length: 14 amino acids. Germline values: CDR1 KGHSH, CDR2 LQKENI. V lost 4 bases, J lost 2 bases, and 11 bases lay in between. The CDR3 is CASSRETGNYGYTF. The DNA of the CDR3 is TGTGCCAGCTCACGGGAGACAGGAAACTATGGCTACACCTTC.

The chain combines TRBV7-8 with TRBJ2-7; D ambiguous. The CDR3 is made up of 12 amino acids. V was clipped by 0 bases and J by 6 bases, with 6 bases between them. Looked up from germline, CDR1 is SGHVS and CDR2 is FQNEAQ. CDR3 nucleotide sequence: TGTGCCAGCAGCTTAGCGCCCAGCGAGCAGTACTTC. It translates to CASSLAPSEQYF.

The chain joins TRBV2 to TRBJ2-7; D not certain. From germline, CDR1 is SNHLY and CDR2 FYNNEI. V gave up 2 bases and J gave up 4 bases, with 9 bases separating them. The length of the CDR3 is 13 residues. This CDR3 is CASSESNKYEQYF. In DNA form, the CDR3 reads TGTGCCAGCAGTGAAAGTAATAAGTACGAGCAGTACTTC.

The V gene is TRBV6-6, the J gene TRBJ1-3, with D perhaps TRBD1 (5 bases). The CDR3 runs to 14 residues. V was shortened by 5 bases and J by 3 bases, with 11 bases between the two germline ends. CDR1 and CDR2 from the germline V gene are MNHNY and SVGAGI (reference sequence). The CDR3 region is CASSRGGSGNTIYF. The CDR3, as DNA: TGTGCCAGCAGTAGGGGAGGGAGTGGAAACACCATATATTTT.

The V call is TRBV6-5, the J call TRBJ1-6, with a tentative D call TRBD1 (5 bases). V lost 9 bases to trimming and J lost 3 bases, with 12 bases between them. Germline CDR1 is MNHEY and CDR2 is SVGAGI. The CDR3 has 14 residues. The CDR3 region is CASGGTGYNSPLHF. For the CDR3, the DNA is TGTGCCAGTGGAGGGACCGGCTATAATTCACCCCTCCACTTT.

This chain connects TRBV6-2 or TRBV6-3 to TRBJ2-1, with 10 nucleotides matching TRBD2. The CDR3 is made up of 17 amino acids. Looked up from germline, CDR1 is MNHEY and CDR2 is SVGEGT. V lost 6 bases, J lost 8 bases, and 16 bases stayed unmatched. The DNA for the CDR3 is TGTGCCAGCAGCCCCCTCCTAGCGGGAGTTGGGTTACATGAGCAGTTCTTC. Protein: CASSPLLAGVGLHEQFF.

The chain uses TRBV6-5 and TRBJ2-1; 9 bases align to TRBD1. This CDR3 region has 15 residues. The junction had 9 bases not matched to a gene; V was cut back by 6 bases and J by 6 bases. The germline CDR1 and CDR2 sequences are MNHEY and SVGAGI. The CDR3 DNA follows: TGTGCCAGCAGGACTAACTCGGGACAGGGCAATGAGCAGTTCTTC. Amino acids: CASRTNSGQGNEQFF.

This clone was counted only a few times. V and J are TRBV12-5 and TRBJ1-1; the D gene is possibly TRBD1 (5 bases). This CDR3 is 15 amino acids long. V was shortened by 6 bases and J by 1 base, with 15 bases between the two germline ends. The germline V gene encodes CDR1 LGHNT and CDR2 FRNRAP. CDR3 DNA: TGTGCTAGTGGCCTTGGGACTCTAGGGAACACTGAAGCTTTCTTT. Translating gives CASGLGTLGNTEAFF.

The chain uses TRBV13 and TRBJ2-7; 7 positions match TRBD1. The CDR3 runs 13 residues. The ends lost 6 bases at V and 3 bases at J; junction bases unmatched: 5. The germline CDR1 and CDR2 sequences are PRHDT and FYEKMQ (reference sequence). The chain's CDR3 is CASSRDSNYEQYF. CDR3 DNA: TGTGCCAGCAGTCGGGACAGCAACTACGAGCAGTACTTC. Full variable domain (missing parts from reference TRBV13 and TRBJ2-7): AAGVIQSPRHLIKEKRETATLKCYPIPRHDTVYWYQQGPGQDPQFLISFYEKMQSDKGSIPDRFSAQQFSDYHSELNMSSLELGDSALYFCASSRDSNYEQYFGPGTRLTVT.

This chain connects TRBV5-6 to TRBJ1-2; D unresolved. V lost 5 bases, J lost 10 bases, and 21 bases lay in between. The CDR3 runs to 14 residues. CDR1 and CDR2 (germline): SGHDT, YYEEEE. For the CDR3, the DNA is TGTGCCAGCAGTCACAACGAGGGCGGGGTTACCTACACCTTC. It translates to CASSHNEGGVTYTF.